This T cell receptor (beta chain) was retrieved from a study of vaccination and CD4 T cells after COVID-19. As for this clonotype: Its specificity is unknown.

Germline V gene sequence: CDR1 LNHNV, CDR2 YYDKDF (reference sequence). This CDR3 is built from 15 residues. V gave up 0 bases and J gave up 5 bases, with 13 bases separating them. Once obtained from cultured CD4+ T cells, the DNA was sequenced using the Oncomine TCR Beta short-read assay. TCRdb re-analysed the PCR reads in MiXCR, keeping a single row per CDR3 protein. The repertoire holds about 18,000 distinct CDR3 sequences, about 56% seen once, with over 8.5% in the top ten. Specified treatment: approximately nine-day PBMC culture with coronavirus spike peptide pools or control peptides (ViraFEST assay). From the approximately ten-day cultures, CD4+ T cells were isolated by negative selection.

The J gene is TRBJ2-5, the V gene TRBV15; D perhaps matches TRBD2 (5 bases). Material: CD4+ T cells from blood, cultured in vitro. The clonotype comes from a human donor who had recovered from COVID-19. The CDR3 protein is CATSRDFLSGETQYF. The DNA for the CDR3 is TGTGCCACCAGCAGAGATTTTCTTTCGGGGGAGACCCAGTACTTC.